Listed here are 11 T cell receptor beta chains from one sample, sequenced in a study of cytomegalovirus exposure and HLA in healthy donors. A multiplex PCR was run with 60 Vbeta primers and 13 Jbeta primers. Produced via immunoSEQ multiplex PCR; TCRdb's table is partial and in-frame only. The table has about 130,000 clones, 74% seen once. Sequencing was carried out using PBMCs. These receptors all stem from a man aged 18 to 30 in good health and CMV-seropositive.

The rearrangement uses TRBV28 and TRBJ1-2; the D gene is possibly TRBD1 (5 bases). From germline, CDR1 is MDHEN and CDR2 SYDVKM. Trimming cost V 3 bases and J 7 bases, with 9 bases left between them. This CDR3 is 12 amino acids long. CDR3 protein: CASSLGRVGYTF. In DNA, the CDR3 is TGTGCCAGCAGTTTGGGCAGGGTTGGCTACACCTTC.

The chain links TRBV6-1 to TRBJ1-1; D is uncertain. The V gene lost 6 bases and the J gene lost 1 base, with 15 bases spanning the gap. CDR3 length: 15 residues. CDR1 MNHNS and CDR2 SASEGT come from the germline V gene. CDR3 loop: CASRTQRIGNTEAFF. The CDR3 nucleotides are TGTGCCAGCAGGACCCAGAGGATTGGGAACACTGAAGCTTTCTTT.

V is TRBV6-6 and J is TRBJ1-5; TRBD1 is a possible D gene (6 bases). The CDR3 has 15 amino acids. Germline V gene sequence: CDR1 MNHNY, CDR2 SVGAGI (reference sequence). Trimming took off 0 bases at V and 9 bases at J, with 15 bases between the two ends. The CDR3 spells CASSYSTAGEMPQHF. CDR3 nucleotide sequence: TGTGCCAGCAGTTACTCGACGGCAGGGGAAATGCCCCAGCATTTT.

The chain links TRBV4-2 to TRBJ1-4, with 7 bases aligning to TRBD1. The CDR3 length is 16 residues. Trimming at V came to 3 bases and at J to 3 bases, leaving 7 bases not matched to a gene. Germline CDR1 LGHNA, CDR2 YNFKEQ. The DNA for the CDR3 is TGTGCCAGCAGCCAGGATCGGGACAGTTCTAATGAAAAACTGTTTTTT. It yields the protein CASSQDRDSSNEKLFF.

This chain connects TRBV5-1 to TRBJ1-2; D is perhaps TRBD1 (5 bases). The CDR3 is made up of 15 amino acids. CDR1 is SGHRS, CDR2 YFSETQ, per germline. Trimming took 3 bases from V and 3 from J, leaving 15 bases between them. This CDR3 is CASSSQGGSDYGYTF. For the CDR3, the DNA is TGCGCCAGCAGCTCTCAGGGAGGATCTGACTATGGCTACACCTTC.

The CDR3 here is CASSDSQETQYF. DNA of the CDR3: TGTGCCAGCAGTGACAGCCAAGAGACCCAGTACTTC. This chain connects TRBV6-1 to TRBJ2-5; D call uncertain. Trimming left V 3 bases short and J 1 base short, with 3 bases between. CDR3 size: 12 residues. Germline V gene lookup returns CDR1 MNHNS and CDR2 SASEGT.

J is TRBJ2-7 and V is TRBV5-4; D unclear. Germline CDR1 is SGHNT and CDR2 is YYREEE (reference sequence). This CDR3 contains 13 residues. V lost 4 bases and J lost 6, with 14 bases in between. CDR3 in amino acids: CASSVTLVSEQYF. The CDR3 DNA follows: TGTGCCAGCAGCGTCACCCTCGTTAGCGAGCAGTACTTC.

The rearrangement joins TRBV28 to TRBJ2-3; TRBD1 matches 8 bases. The CDR3 is made up of 14 amino acids. CDR1 MDHEN and CDR2 SYDVKM come from the germline V gene. V shed 7 bases, J shed 6 bases, and the junction held 9 bases outside the gene matches. This chain's CDR3 is CASIDRGSGDTQYF. The CDR3 region has the DNA TGTGCCAGCATCGACAGGGGATCTGGGGATACGCAGTATTTT.

V is TRBV13 and J is TRBJ2-5; weak D call: TRBD1 (5 bases). Trimming cost V 4 bases and J 4 bases, with 16 bases left between them. CDR1 PRHDT and CDR2 FYEKMQ come from the germline V gene (reference sequence). CDR3 size: 15 residues. CDR3 sequence (DNA): TGTGCCAGCAGCTGGGGCTTAGGGGCCGGAGAGACCCAGTACTTC. Translated: CASSWGLGAGETQYF.

The V call is TRBV28, the J call TRBJ2-7; no clear D. Trimming removed 3 bases from V and 0 bases from J, with 9 bases in between. The CDR3 extends over 14 amino acids. Germline lookup yields CDR1 MDHEN and CDR2 SYDVKM. CDR3 loop: CASSFQANSYEQYF. The DNA for the CDR3 is TGTGCCAGCAGTTTTCAGGCGAACTCCTACGAGCAGTACTTC.

This rearrangement joins TRBV5-4 to TRBJ2-2, with 15 bases matching TRBD2. Germline V gene sequence: CDR1 SGHNT, CDR2 YYREEE (reference sequence). The trim removed 5 bases at V and 3 bases at J, leaving 11 bases unmatched. The CDR3 runs 19 residues. The CDR3 DNA reads TGTGCCAGCAGTTTGAGGGGACTAGCGGGGGGCTATGACACCGGGGAGCTGTTTTTT. Its translation is CASSLRGLAGGYDTGELFF.